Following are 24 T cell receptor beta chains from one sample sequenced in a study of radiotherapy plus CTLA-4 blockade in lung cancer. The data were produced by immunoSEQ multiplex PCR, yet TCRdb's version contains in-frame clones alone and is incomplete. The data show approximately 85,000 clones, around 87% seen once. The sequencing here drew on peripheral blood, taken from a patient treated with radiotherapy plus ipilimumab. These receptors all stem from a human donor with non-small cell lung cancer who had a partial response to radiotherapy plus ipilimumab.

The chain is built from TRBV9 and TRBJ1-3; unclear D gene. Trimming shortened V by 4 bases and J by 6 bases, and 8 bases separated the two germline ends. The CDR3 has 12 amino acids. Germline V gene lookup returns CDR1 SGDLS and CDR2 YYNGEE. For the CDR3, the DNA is TGTGCCAGCAGCCTCGGTGAAAACACCATATATTTT. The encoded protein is CASSLGENTIYF.

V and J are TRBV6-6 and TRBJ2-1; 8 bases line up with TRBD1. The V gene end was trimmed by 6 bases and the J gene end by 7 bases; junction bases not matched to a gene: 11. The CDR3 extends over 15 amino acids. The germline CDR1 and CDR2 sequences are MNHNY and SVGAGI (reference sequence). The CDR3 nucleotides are TGTGCCAGCAGCCGAACCGGGACAGGCGGGAATGAGCAGTTCTTC. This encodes CASSRTGTGGNEQFF.

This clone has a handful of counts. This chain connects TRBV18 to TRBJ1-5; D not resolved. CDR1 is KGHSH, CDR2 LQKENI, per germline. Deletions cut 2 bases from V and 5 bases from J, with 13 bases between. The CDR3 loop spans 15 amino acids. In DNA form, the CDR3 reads TGTGCCAGCTCACCAATCGGTAACGCTGATCAGCCCCAGCATTTT. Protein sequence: CASSPIGNADQPQHF. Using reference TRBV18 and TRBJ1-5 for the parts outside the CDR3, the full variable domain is NAGVMQNPRHLVRRRGQEARLRCSPMKGHSHVYWYRQLPEEGLKFMVYLQKENIIDESGMPKERFSAEFPKEGPSILRIQQVVRGDSAAYFCASSPIGNADQPQHFGDGTRLSIL.

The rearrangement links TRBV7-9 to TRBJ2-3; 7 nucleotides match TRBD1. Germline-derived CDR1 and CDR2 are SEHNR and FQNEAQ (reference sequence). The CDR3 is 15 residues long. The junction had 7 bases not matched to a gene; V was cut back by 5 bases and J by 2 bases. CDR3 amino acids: CASSGGQAYTDTQYF. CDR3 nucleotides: TGTGCCAGCAGCGGCGGACAGGCCTACACAGATACGCAGTATTTT.

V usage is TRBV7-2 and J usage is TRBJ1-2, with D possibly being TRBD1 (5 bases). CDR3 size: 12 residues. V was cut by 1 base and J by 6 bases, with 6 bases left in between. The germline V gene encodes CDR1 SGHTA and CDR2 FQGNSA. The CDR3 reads CASSLDRNGYTF. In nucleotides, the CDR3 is TGTGCCAGCAGCTTAGACAGGAATGGCTACACCTTC.

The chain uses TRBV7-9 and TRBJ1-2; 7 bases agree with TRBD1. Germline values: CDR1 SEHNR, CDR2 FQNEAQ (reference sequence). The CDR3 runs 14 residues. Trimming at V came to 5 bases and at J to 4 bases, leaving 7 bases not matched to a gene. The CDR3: CASSLSGTAYGYTF. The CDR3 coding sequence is TGTGCCAGCAGCCTCTCCGGGACAGCCTATGGCTACACCTTC.

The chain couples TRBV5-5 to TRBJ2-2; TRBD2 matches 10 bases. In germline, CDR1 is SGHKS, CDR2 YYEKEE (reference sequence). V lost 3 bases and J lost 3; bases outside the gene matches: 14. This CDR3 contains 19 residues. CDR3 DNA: TGTGCCAGCAGCTATCGAAGGGTGGGACTAGCGCGGGACACCGGGGAGCTGTTTTTT. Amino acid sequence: CASSYRRVGLARDTGELFF.

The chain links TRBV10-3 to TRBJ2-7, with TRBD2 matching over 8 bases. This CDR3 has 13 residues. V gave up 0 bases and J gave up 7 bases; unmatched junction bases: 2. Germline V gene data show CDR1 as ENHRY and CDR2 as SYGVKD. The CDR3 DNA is TGTGCCATCAGTGAGTCGGCTAGCGGGGAGCAGTACGTC. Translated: CAISESASGEQYV.

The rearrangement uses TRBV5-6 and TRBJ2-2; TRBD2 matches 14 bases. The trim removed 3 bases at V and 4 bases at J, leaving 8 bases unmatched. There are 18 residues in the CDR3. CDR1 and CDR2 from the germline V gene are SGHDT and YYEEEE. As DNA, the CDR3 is TGTGCCAGCAGCTCGACTAGCGGGAGGGTGTTGGGCACCGGGGAGCTGTTTTTT. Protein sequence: CASSSTSGRVLGTGELFF.

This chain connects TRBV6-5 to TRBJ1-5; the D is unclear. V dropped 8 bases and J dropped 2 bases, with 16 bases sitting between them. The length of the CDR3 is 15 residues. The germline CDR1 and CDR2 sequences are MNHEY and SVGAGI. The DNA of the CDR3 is TGTGCCAGCCGTCTACGGGTCGAAGGCAATCAGCCCCAGCATTTT. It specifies CASRLRVEGNQPQHF.

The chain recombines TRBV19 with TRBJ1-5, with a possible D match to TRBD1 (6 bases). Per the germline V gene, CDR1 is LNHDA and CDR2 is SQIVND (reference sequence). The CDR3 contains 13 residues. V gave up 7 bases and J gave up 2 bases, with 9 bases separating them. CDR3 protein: CASNAGGNQPQHF. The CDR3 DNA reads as TGTGCCAGTAATGCAGGGGGCAATCAGCCCCAGCATTTT.

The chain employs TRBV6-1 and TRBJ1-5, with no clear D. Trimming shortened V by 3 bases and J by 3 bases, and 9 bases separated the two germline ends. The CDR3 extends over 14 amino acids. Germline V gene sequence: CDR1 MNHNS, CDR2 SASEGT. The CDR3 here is CASSESGLNQPQHF. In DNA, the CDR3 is TGTGCCAGCAGTGAGAGTGGACTCAATCAGCCCCAGCATTTT.

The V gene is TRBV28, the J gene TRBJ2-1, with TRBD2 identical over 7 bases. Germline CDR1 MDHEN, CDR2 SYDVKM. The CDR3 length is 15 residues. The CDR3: CVTASRTRRYNEQFF. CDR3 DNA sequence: TGTGTCACCGCCTCGAGGACTAGAAGATACAATGAGCAGTTCTTC.

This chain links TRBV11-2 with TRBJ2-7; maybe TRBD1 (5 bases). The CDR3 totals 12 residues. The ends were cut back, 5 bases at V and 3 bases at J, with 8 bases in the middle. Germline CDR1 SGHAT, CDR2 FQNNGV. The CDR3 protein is CASSPQGYEQYF. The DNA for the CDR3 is TGTGCCAGCAGCCCCCAGGGCTACGAGCAGTACTTC.

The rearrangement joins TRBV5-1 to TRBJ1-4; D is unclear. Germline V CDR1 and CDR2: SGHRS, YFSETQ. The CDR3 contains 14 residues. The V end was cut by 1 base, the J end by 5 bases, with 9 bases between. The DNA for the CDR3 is TGCGCCAGCAGCTTGACCAGGTCAAATGAAAAACTGTTTTTT. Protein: CASSLTRSNEKLFF.

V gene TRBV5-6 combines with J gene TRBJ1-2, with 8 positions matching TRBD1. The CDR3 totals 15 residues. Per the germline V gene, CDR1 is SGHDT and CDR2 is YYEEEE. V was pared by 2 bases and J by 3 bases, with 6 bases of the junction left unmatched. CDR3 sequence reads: CASSLGQGVDYGYTF. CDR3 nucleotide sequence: TGTGCCAGCAGCTTAGGACAGGGTGTGGACTATGGCTACACCTTC.

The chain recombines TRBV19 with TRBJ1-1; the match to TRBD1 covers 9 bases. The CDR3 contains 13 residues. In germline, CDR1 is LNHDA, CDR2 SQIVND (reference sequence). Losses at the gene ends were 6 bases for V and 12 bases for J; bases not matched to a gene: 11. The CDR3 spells CASRTQGALMTFF. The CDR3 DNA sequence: TGTGCCAGTAGAACACAGGGGGCTCTGATGACTTTCTTT.

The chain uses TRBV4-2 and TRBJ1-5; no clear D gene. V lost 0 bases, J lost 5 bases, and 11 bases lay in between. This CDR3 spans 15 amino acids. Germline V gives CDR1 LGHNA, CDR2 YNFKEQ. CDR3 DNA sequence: TGTGCCAGCAGCCAAGATTGGGCAAACCATCAGCCCCAGCATTTT. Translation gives CASSQDWANHQPQHF.

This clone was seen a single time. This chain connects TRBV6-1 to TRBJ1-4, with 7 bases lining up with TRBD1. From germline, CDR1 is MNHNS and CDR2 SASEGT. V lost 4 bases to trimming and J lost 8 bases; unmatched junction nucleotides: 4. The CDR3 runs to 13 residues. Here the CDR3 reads CASSAHRGEKLFF. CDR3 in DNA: TGTGCCAGCAGTGCACACAGGGGAGAAAAACTGTTTTTT.

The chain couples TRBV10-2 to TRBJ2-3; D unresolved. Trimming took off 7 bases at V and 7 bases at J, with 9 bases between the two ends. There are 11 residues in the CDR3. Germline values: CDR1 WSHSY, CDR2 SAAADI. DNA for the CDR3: TGCGCCAGCACGAACACCAATACGCAGTATTTT. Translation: CASTNTNTQYF.

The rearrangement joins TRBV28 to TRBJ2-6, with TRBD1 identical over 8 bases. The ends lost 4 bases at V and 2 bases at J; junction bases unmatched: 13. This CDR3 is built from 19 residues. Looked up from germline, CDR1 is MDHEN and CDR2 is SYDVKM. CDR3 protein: CASSSTFRTGLPGANVLTF. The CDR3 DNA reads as TGTGCCAGCAGTTCGACATTCAGGACAGGGTTACCTGGGGCCAACGTCCTGACTTTC.

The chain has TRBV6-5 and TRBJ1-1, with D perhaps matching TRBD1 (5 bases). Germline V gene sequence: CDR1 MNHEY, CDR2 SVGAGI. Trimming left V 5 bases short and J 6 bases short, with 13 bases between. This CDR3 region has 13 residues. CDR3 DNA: TGTGCCAGCAGTGCGGGGCTCAACCCTGAAGCTTTCTTT. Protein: CASSAGLNPEAFF.

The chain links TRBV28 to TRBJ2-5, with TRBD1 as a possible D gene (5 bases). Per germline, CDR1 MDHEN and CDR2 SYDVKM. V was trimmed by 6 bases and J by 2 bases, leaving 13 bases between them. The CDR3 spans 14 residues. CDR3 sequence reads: CASSFPTEQETQYF. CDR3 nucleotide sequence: TGTGCCAGCAGCTTCCCGACAGAACAAGAGACCCAGTACTTC.

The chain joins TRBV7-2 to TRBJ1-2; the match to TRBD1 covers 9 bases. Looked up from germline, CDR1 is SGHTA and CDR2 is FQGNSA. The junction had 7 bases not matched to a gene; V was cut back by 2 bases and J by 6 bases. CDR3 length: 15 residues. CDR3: CASSLLPTGGNGYTF. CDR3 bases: TGTGCCAGCAGCTTATTACCGACAGGGGGTAATGGCTACACCTTC.